This T cell receptor beta chain appears in the sequencing data of a study of monozygotic twins with inflammatory bowel disease. Points from the study as a whole: The inverse Simpson measure of TCRbeta diversity was lower in IBD patients than in healthy co-twins.

Through template switching, UMIs that included a 6-nucleotide sample barcode were added. TCRdb re-called the 5' RACE reads and catalogs CDR3 proteins one per entry, DNA excluded. This listing includes under 130,000 distinct CDR3 sequences. Comments on this clonotype: Antigen: not known.

There are 15 residues in the CDR3. Germline values: CDR1 DFQATT, CDR2 SNEGSKA (reference sequence). The origin of this receptor is a human donor with ulcerative colitis or Crohn's disease, or a healthy co-twin of an affected twin (not recorded which). The specimen sequenced was blood. The chain has TRBV20-1 and TRBJ2-1; checking the TCRdb D call of TRBD1 is not possible without DNA. CDR3 region: CSARRLGQQLNEQFF.